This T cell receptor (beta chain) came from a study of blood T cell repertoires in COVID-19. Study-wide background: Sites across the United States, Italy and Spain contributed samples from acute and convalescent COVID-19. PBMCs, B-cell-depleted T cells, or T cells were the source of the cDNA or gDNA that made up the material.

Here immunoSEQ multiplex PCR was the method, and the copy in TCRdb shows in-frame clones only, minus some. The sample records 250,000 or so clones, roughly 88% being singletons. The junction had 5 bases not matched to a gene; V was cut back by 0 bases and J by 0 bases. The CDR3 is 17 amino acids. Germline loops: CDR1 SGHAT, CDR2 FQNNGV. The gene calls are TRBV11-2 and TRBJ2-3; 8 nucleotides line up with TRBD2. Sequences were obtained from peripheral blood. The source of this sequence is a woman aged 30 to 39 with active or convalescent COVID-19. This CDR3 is CASSLDPRGGSTDTQYF. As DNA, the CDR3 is TGTGCCAGCAGCTTAGATCCCCGGGGGGGGAGCACAGATACGCAGTATTTT.